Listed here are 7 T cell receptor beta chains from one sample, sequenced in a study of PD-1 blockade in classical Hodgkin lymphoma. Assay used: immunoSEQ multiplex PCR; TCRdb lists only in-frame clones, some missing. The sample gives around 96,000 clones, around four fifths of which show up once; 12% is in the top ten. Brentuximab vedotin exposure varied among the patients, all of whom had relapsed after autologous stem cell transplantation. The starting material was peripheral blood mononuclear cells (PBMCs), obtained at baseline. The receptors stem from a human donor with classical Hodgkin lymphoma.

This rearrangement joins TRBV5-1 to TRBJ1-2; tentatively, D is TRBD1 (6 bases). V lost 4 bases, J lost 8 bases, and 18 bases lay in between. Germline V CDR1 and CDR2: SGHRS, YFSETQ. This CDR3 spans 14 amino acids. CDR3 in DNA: TGCGCCAGCAGCCTTGGGGAGGGGGGATCCGGCTACACCTTC. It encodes CASSLGEGGSGYTF.

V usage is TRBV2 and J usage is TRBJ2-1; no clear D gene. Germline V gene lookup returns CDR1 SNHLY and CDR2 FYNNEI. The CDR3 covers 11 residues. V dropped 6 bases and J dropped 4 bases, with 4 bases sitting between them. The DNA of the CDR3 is TGTGCCAGCAGACTATACAATGAGCAGTTCTTC. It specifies CASRLYNEQFF.

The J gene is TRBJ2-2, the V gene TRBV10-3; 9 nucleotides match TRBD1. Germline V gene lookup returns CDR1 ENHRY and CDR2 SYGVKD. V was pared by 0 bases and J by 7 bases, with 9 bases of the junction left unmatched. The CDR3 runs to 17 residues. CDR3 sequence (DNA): TGTGCCATCAGTGAGTCCCCGGGACAGGGATACAACGGGGAGCTGTTTTTT. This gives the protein CAISESPGQGYNGELFF.

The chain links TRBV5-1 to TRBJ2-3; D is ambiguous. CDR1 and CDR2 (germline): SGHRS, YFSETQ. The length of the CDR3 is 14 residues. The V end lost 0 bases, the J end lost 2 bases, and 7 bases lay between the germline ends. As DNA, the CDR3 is TGCGCCAGCAGCTTGGCAAAGCCCACAGATACGCAGTATTTT. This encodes CASSLAKPTDTQYF.

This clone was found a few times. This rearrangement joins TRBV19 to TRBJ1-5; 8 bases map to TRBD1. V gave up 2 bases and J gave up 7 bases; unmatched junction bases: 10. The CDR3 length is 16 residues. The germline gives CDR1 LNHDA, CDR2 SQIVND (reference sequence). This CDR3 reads CASSIQADRAGQPQHF. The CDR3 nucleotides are TGTGCCAGTAGTATACAGGCGGACAGGGCGGGGCAGCCCCAGCATTTT.

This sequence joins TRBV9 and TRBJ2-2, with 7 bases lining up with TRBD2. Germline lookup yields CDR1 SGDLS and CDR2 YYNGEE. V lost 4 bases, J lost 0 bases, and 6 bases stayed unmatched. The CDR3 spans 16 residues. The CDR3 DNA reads TGTGCCAGCAGCAGCGGGGCGGGTGCGAACACCGGGGAGCTGTTTTTT. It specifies CASSSGAGANTGELFF.

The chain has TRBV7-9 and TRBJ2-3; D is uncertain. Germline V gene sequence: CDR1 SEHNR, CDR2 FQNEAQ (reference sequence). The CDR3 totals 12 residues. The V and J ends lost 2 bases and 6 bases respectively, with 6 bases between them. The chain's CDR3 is CASSLRSDTQYF. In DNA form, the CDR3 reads TGTGCCAGCAGCTTACGTTCGGATACGCAGTATTTT.